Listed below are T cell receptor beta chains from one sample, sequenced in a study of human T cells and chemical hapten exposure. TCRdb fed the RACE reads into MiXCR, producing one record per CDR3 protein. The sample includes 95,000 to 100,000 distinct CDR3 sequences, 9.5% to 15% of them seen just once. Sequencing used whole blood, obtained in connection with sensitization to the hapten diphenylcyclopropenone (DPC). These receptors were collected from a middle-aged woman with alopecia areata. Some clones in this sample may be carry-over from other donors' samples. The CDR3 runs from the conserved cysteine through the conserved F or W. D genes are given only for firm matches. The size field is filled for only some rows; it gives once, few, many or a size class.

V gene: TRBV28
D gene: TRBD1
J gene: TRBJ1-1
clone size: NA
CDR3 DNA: TGTGCCAGCAGTTCCTCAGGGACAGGAGTACAAGAAGCTTTCTTT
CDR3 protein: CASSSSGTGVQEAFF

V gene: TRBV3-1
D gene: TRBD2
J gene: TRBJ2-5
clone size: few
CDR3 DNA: TGTGCCAGCAGCCAAGGGCGGGAGGTGGAGACCCAGTACTTC
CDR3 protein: CASSQGREVETQYF

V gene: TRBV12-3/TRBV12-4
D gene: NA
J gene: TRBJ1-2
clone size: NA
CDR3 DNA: TGTGCCAGCAGCCGCGGTCGCGAGACCGCTTTAGGCTACACCTTC
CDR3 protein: CASSRGRETALGYTF

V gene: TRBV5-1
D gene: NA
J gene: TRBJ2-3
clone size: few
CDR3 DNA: TGCGCCAGCAGCTCGGGGGCGGGCGTTACGCAGTATTTT
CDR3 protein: CASSSGAGVTQYF

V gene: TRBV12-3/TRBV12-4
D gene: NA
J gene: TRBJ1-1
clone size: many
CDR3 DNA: TGTGCCAGCACCCAGGGGATCGCTGAAGCTTTCTTT
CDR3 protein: CASTQGIAEAFF

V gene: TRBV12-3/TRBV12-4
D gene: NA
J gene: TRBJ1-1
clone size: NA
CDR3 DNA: TGTGCCAGCAGTTTTGCATTGGACACTGAAGCTTTCTTT
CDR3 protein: CASSFALDTEAFF

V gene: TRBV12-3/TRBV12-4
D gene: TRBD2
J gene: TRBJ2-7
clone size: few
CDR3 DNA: TGTGCCAGCAGTCCTAGCGGGAGGGCCGGGGAGCAGTACTTC
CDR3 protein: CASSPSGRAGEQYF

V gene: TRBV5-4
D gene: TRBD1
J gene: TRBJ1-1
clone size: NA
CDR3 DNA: TGTGCCAGCAGCCGAGTGGGACAGCGGTTCACTGAAGCTTTCTTT
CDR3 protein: CASSRVGQRFTEAFF

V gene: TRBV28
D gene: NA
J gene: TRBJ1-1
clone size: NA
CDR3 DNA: TGTGCCAGCAGGCTAGGGGCCAGCACTGAAGCTTTCTTT
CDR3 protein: CASRLGASTEAFF

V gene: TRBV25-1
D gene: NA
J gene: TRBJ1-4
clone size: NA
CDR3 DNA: TGTGCCAGCAGTGCCACCTCTGGGTCGATGCGGGATGAAAAACTGTTTTTT
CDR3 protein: CASSATSGSMRDEKLFF

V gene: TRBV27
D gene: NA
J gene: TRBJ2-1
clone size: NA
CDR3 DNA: TGTGCCAGCAGTCCCAGATTCAGCTTGCTTGAGCAGTTCTTC
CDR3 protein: CASSPRFSLLEQFF

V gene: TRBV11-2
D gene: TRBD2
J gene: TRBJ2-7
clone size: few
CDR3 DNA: TGTGCCAGCAGCCCCCAGACTAGCGGGAGCCACGAGCAGTACTTC
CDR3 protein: CASSPQTSGSHEQYF

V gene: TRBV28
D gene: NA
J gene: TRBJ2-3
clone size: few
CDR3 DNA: TGTGCCAGCAGCCTACTCAGTGGTGGGGGGCGCACAGATACGCAGTATTTT
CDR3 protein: CASSLLSGGGRTDTQYF

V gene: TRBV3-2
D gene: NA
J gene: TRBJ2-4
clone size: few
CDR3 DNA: TGTGCCAGCAGCCGAACAGGGGATCGGAACATTCAGTACTTC
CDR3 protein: CASSRTGDRNIQYF

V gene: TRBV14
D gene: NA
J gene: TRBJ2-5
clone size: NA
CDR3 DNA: TGTGCCAGCAGCCATCGACCGGTTCGGAGCCAAGAGACCCAGTACTTC
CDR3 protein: CASSHRPVRSQETQYF

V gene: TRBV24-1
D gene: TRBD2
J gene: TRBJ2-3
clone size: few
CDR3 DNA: TGTGCCACCAGTGATTTCAAAGCAGCGGGAGTGGGAACAGATACGCAGTATTTT
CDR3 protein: CATSDFKAAGVGTDTQYF

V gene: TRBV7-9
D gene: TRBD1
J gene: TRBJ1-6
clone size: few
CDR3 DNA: TGTGCCAGCAGCTTAGCTGGGACAGGGGGAGTGTACAATTCACCCCTCCACTTT
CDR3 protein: CASSLAGTGGVYNSPLHF